This TCR beta chain was observed in a study of PD-1 blockade in classical Hodgkin lymphoma (TCRdb year 2020). In the study overall: Nivolumab dosing was 3 mg/kg intravenously every 2 weeks, continuing until either disease progression or unacceptable toxicity. The study used TCR beta sequencing and CyTOF to define a peripheral blood immune signature of response to PD-1 blockade in classical Hodgkin lymphoma. Results the study describes overall, beyond this receptor: Newly diagnosed patients were reported to have lower baseline TCR diversity than healthy donors, and relapsed/refractory patients were reported to have lower baseline TCR diversity still. The study covered only a single clinical trial cohort, and the causes of the repertoire differences, possibly disease activity or prior therapy, were still not defined. Patients starting nivolumab less than 1 year after ASCT had lower diversity and were excluded from later analyses to avoid confounding by immune reconstitution. CD4+ but not CD8+ TCR diversity rose significantly by C4D1 (p=0.0027 vs p=0.16), most apparent in complete responders (p=0.02). Baseline diversity similar to that of newly diagnosed patients was observed in trial patients achieving complete response, whereas significantly lower diversity was observed in partial responders and progressors.

Between the V and J ends, shortened by 5 bases and 3 bases respectively, the junction contains 16 bases. Reading from cysteine to phenylalanine, the CDR3 counts 16 amino acids. The kept DNA is CDR3 alone, 48 bases in frame from the first base. The germline V gene encodes CDR1 SGHNT and CDR2 YENEEA. Genomic DNA was isolated using the Qiagen DNeasy kit from unsorted PBMCs as well as from negatively selected CD4+ and CD8+ fractions. TCR beta CDR3 regions were amplified by immunoSEQ multiplex PCR using primers annealing to V and J segments. A synthetic immune receptor repertoire was used to minimize amplification bias, and any residual bias was removed computationally once sequencing was done. Per the source publication's procedure: Custom Python scripts were used to quantify repertoire diversity as the Shannon entropy index. Unsorted, CD4+ and CD8+ repertoires were analyzed separately, except for combined analyses in which CD4+ and CD8+ sequences were merged in silico. Clonal expansion was defined as a frequency increase of at least 2-fold after treatment compared with C1D1, and clones undetected at baseline were assigned a pseudocount of 0.5. Clones with 0 or 1 copy at C1D1 were defined as singleton clones, while clones with 2 or more copies were defined as non-singleton clones. Clones expanded in unsorted samples were labelled as CD4+, CD8+ or unknown by matching protein sequences in sorted samples from the same patient. Diversity changes from C1D1 to C4D1 were tested in paired samples using Wilcoxon tests. TCRdb re-hosts the immuneACCESS table, in-frame sequences only. Its copies lack some clones; in the studies checked, an unresolved V gene accounts for under half of them, and the cause for the rest is not known. Clone size and the V and J calls come from that table; the DNA yielded D and trimming. The sample records about 25,000 clones, roughly 80% of which are singletons. Approximately 6.4% of the sample lies in the top ten.

The label giving this sample's time point can be read as: cycle 1 day 1 (C1D1), immediately before nivolumab initiation. All trial patients had relapsed after autologous stem cell transplantation, with cohorts A, B and C differing in prior brentuximab vedotin exposure. The trial cohort included 45 to 65 patients with relapsed/refractory classical Hodgkin lymphoma, and each patient had a best overall response of complete response, partial response or progressive disease. Single-agent nivolumab was administered to trial patients in the multi-cohort phase II CheckMate 205 trial. An independent review committee assessed best overall response by applying the 2007 International Working Group response criteria. Trial PBMCs were obtained immediately prior to nivolumab initiation (C1D1) and on therapy at cycle 2 day 1 and cycle 4 day 1. Peripheral blood was collected in 8 mL Vacutainer Cell Preparation Tubes, from which PBMCs were isolated by centrifugation and then cryopreserved.

Turning to this clone: No antigen is known for it. The record has no base qualities; no much larger clone is one base away.

The source material was peripheral blood mononuclear cells (PBMCs), sampled at baseline. This TCR was recovered from a human donor with classical Hodgkin lymphoma. Recombination connected TRBV11-3 to TRBJ2-2; the D region may be TRBD1 or TRBD2, each matching 7 bases equally. The DNA sequence is as follows: TGTGCCAGCAGCCGGCGGGAGACAGGGTACACCGGGGAGCTGTTTTTT. This translates into CASSRRETGYTGELFF. Where the CDR3 stops, the reference TRBV11-3 and TRBJ2-2 genes take over; the full variable domain is EAGVVQSPRYKIIEKKQPVAFWCNPISGHNTLYWYLQNLGQGPELLIRYENEEAVDDSQLPKDRFSAERLKGVDSTLKIQPAELGDSAVYLCASSRRETGYTGELFFGEGSRLTVL.